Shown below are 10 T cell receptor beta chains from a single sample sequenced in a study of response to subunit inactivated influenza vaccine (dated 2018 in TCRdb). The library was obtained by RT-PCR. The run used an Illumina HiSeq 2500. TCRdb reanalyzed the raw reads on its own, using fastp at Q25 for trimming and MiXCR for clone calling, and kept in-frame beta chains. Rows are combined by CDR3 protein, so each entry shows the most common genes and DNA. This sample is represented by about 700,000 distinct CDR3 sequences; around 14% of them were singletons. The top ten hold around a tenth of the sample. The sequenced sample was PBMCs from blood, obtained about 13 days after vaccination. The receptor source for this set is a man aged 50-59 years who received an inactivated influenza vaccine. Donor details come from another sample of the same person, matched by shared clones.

The CDR3 loop is CASSLNYRAKAFF. As DNA, the CDR3 is TGTGCCAGCAGTTTAAATTACAGGGCAAAAGCTTTCTTT. V gene TRBV12-3 or TRBV12-4 combines with J gene TRBJ1-1; perhaps TRBD1 as D (6 bases). The CDR3 sequence is 13 residues long. V lost 2 bases and J 9 bases, leaving 13 bases between the germline ends.

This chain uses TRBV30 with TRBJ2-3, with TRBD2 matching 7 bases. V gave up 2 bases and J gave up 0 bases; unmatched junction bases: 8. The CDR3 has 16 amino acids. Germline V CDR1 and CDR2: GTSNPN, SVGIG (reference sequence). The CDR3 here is CAWSIGTTYSTDTQYF. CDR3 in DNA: TGTGCCTGGAGTATCGGGACTACATATAGCACAGATACGCAGTATTTT. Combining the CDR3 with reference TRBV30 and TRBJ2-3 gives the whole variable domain SQTIHQWPATLVQPVGSPLSLECTVEGTSNPNLYWYRQAAGRGLQLLFYSVGIGQISSEVPQNLSASRPQDRQFILSSKKLLLSDSGFYLCAWSIGTTYSTDTQYFGPGTRLTVL.

In DNA, the CDR3 is TGTGCCAGCACTGTGAGGGGGCGGGTGGAAAAACTGTTTTTT. Translation: CASTVRGRVEKLFF. This sequence joins TRBV6-1 and TRBJ1-4, with TRBD1 matching over 7 bases. Germline loops: CDR1 MNHNS, CDR2 SASEGT. With V trimmed by 7 bases and J by 8 bases, 10 bases remained unmatched. This CDR3 comprises 14 residues.

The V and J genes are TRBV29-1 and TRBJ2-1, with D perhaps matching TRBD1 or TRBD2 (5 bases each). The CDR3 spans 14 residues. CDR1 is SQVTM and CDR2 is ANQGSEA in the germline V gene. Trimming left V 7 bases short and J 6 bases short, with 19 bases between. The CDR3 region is CSAHRAGSGNEQFF. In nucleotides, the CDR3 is TGCAGCGCCCATAGGGCAGGGAGTGGCAATGAGCAGTTCTTC.

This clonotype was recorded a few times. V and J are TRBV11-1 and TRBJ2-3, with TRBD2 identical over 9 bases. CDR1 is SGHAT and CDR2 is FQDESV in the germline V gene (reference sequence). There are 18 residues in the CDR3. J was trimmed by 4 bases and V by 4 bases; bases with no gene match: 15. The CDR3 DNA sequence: TGTGCCAGCAGCTCAGACTACGGAGCGGGAGGATTGGCAGATACGCAGTATTTT. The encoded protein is CASSSDYGAGGLADTQYF.

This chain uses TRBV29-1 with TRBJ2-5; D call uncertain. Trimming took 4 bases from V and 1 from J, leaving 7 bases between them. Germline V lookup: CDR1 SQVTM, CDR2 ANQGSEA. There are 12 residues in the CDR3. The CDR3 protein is CSVVSTQETQYF. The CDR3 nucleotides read TGCAGCGTTGTATCCACCCAAGAGACCCAGTACTTC.

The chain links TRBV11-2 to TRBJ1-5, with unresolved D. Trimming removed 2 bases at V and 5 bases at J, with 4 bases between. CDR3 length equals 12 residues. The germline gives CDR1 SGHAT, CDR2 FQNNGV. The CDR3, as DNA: TGTGCCAGCAGCTTAACGGATCAGCCCCAGCATTTT. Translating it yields CASSLTDQPQHF.

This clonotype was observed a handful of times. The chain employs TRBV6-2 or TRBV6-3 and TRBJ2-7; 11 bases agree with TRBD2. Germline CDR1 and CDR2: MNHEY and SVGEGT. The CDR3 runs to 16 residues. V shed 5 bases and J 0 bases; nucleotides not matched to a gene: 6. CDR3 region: CASSTRLAGSSYEQYF. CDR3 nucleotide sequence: TGTGCCAGCAGTACGCGACTAGCGGGAAGCTCCTACGAGCAGTACTTC.

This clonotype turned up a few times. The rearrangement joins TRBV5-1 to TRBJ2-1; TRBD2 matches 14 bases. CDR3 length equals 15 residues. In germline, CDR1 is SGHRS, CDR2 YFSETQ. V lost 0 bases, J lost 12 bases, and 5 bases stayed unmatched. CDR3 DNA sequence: TGCGCCAGCAGCTTGGTGGGACTAGCGGGGGAGGGGCAGTTCTTC. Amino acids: CASSLVGLAGEGQFF.

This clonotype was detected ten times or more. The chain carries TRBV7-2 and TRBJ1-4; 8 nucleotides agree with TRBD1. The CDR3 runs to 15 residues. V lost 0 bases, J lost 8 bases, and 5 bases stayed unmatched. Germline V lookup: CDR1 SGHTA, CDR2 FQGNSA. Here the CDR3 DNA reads TGTGCCAGCAGCTTAGCAGACAGGGGAGTCGAAAAACTGTTTTTT. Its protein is CASSLADRGVEKLFF. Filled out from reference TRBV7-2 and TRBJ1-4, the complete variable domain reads GAGVSQSPSNKVTEKGKDVELRCDPISGHTALYWYRQSLGQGLEFLIYFQGNSAPDKSGLPSDRFSAERTGGSVSTLTIQRTQQEDSAVYLCASSLADRGVEKLFFGSGTQLSVL.